Below, 3 T cell receptor beta chains from the same sample are listed, as sequenced in a study of T cell repertoires in ileal Crohn's disease. Time point here: neoterminal ileum biopsy at postoperative endoscopy, about 6 months after surgery. Produced via immunoSEQ multiplex PCR; TCRdb's table is partial and in-frame only. Here the sample spans about 62,000 clones, roughly nine tenths being singletons. Sequenced material: ileal tissue. These receptors were collected from an adult with Crohn's disease.

This chain links TRBV5-1 with TRBJ2-5; 12 positions agree with TRBD2. CDR1 and CDR2 from the germline V gene are SGHRS and YFSETQ. With 0 bases clipped from V and 2 bases from J, the junction kept 8 bases outside the gene matches. There are 18 residues in the CDR3. Here the CDR3 DNA reads TGCGCCAGCAGCTTGGGCAGCGGACTAGCGGGGAGACAAGAGACCCAGTACTTC. This translates into CASSLGSGLAGRQETQYF.

This rearrangement joins TRBV6-6 to TRBJ2-1, with 11 bases aligning to TRBD2. V lost 6 bases and J lost 7; bases outside the gene matches: 8. Per the germline V gene, CDR1 is MNHNY and CDR2 is SVGAGI (reference sequence). The CDR3 length is 15 residues. The CDR3 DNA follows: TGTGCCAGCAGCCAACTAGCGGGAGAAGGAAATGAGCAGTTCTTC. This translates into CASSQLAGEGNEQFF.

The chain carries TRBV7-2 and TRBJ1-1; no reliable D call. Trimming removed 0 bases at V and 4 bases at J, with 9 bases between. The CDR3 sequence is 14 residues long. Germline CDR1 is SGHTA and CDR2 is FQGNSA. CDR3: CASSLAGSFTEAFF. CDR3 in DNA: TGTGCCAGCAGCTTAGCAGGGAGTTTCACTGAAGCTTTCTTT.